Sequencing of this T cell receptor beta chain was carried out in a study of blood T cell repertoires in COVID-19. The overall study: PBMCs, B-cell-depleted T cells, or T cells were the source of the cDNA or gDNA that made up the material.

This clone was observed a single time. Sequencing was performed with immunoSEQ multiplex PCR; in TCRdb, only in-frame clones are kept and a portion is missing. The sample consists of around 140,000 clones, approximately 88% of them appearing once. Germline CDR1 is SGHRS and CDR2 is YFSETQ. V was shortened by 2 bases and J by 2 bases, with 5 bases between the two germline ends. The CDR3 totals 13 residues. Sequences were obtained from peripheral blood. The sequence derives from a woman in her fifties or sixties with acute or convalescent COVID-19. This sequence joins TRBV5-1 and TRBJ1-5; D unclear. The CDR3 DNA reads TGCGCCAGCAGCTTCACAGGCAATCAGCCCCAGCATTTT. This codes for CASSFTGNQPQHF.